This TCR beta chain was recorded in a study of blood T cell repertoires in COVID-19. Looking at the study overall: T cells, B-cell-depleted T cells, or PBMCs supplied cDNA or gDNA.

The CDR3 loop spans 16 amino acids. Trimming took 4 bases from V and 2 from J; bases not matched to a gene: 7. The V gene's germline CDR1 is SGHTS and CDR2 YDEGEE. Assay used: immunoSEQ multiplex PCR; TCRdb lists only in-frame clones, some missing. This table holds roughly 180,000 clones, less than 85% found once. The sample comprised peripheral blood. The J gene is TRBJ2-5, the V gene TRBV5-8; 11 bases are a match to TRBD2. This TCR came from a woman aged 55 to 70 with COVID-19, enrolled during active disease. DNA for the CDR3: TGTGCCAGCAGCACCGGACTAGCGGGTCCACAAGAGACCCAGTACTTC. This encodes CASSTGLAGPQETQYF.